This TCR beta chain is drawn from a study of T cells in Graves' hyperthyroidism and ophthalmopathy. Regions amplified from RNA transcripts were the TCR beta CDR3 regions. RT-PCR in the first round (using the HTBI primer set) targeted the TCR CDR3. TCRdb fed the multiplex PCR reads into MiXCR, producing one record per CDR3 protein. The sample lists around 690,000 distinct CDR3 sequences, 17% occurring once. This clonotype was seen ten or more times. The antigen is unknown. A much larger clone differs by one base, so this may be a read error. Whole-study findings and limits: Blood held most thyroid clonotypes expanded above 0.001 frequency. Model output signaled ophthalmopathy a median roughly 6.5 months ahead of onset.

The sequencing sample was made of blood. The sequence came from a man aged 45-65 years with Graves' hyperthyroidism.

The CDR3 DNA follows: TGTGCCAGCAGCTTTAGCGGGACCGGCACAGATACGCAGTATTTT. Translation gives CASSFSGTGTDTQYF. The chain carries TRBV7-3 and TRBJ2-3; 8 bases are shared with TRBD2. With 3 bases clipped from V and 1 base from J, the junction kept 3 bases outside the gene matches. This CDR3 contains 15 residues. Germline CDR1 SGHTA, CDR2 FQGTGA.